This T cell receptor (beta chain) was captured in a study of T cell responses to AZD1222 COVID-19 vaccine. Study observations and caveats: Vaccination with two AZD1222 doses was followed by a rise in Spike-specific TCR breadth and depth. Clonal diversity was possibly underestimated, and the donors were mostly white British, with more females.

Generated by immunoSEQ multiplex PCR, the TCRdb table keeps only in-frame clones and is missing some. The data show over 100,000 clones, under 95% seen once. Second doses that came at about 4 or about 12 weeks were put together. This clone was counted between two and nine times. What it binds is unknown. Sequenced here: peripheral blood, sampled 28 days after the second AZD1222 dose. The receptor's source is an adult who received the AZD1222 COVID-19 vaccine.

The CDR3 DNA reads as TGTGCCAGCAGCCAAGATCTGGAAGGCCCCTATGGCTACACCTTC. It encodes CASSQDLEGPYGYTF. The chain links TRBV14 to TRBJ1-2; no reliable D call. There are 15 residues in the CDR3. Germline V gives CDR1 SGHDN, CDR2 FVKESK. Trimming removed 0 bases from V and 4 bases from J, with 12 bases in between.